These T cell receptor beta chains were read from a single sample in a study of blood T cell repertoires in COVID-19. TCRdb's copy holds only in-frame clones and misses some; the assay was immunoSEQ multiplex PCR. Of some 210,000 clones in the sample, 84% were seen once. The source material was peripheral blood. These receptors were taken from a human donor in a cohort sampled during active COVID-19. CDR3s include the opening cysteine and the closing phenylalanine or tryptophan. Each record gives: J gene, D gene, V gene, clone size, CDR3 protein, CDR3 DNA. D genes are given only for firm matches. Rows give clone size only sometimes, using once, few, many, or a class for an expanded clone.

TRBJ2-7,NA,TRBV19,NA,CASSSRGFSYEQYF,TGTGCCAGTAGCTCCCGCGGGTTCTCCTACGAGCAGTACTTC
TRBJ2-5,NA,TRBV11-2,NA,CASRTLGTAKETQYF,TGTGCCAGCAGGACCCTCGGGACTGCGAAAGAGACCCAGTACTTC
TRBJ1-1,NA,TRBV6-5,NA,CASSFTGNTEAFF,TGTGCCAGCAGTTTCACAGGGAACACTGAAGCTTTCTTT
TRBJ1-5,NA,TRBV24-1,few,CATRGSGRNQPQHF,TGTGCCACCAGAGGCTCAGGGCGCAATCAGCCCCAGCATTTT
TRBJ2-1,TRBD2,TRBV3-1/TRBV3-2,NA,CASSQERGKRFF,TGTGCCAGCAGCCAAGAGCGGGGGAAGAGGTTCTTC
TRBJ1-1,NA,TRBV29-1,few,CSVEGSMNTEAFF,TGCAGCGTTGAGGGGAGTATGAACACTGAAGCTTTCTTT
TRBJ1-2,NA,TRBV10-3,NA,CAISEPGVVGYTF,TGTGCCATCAGTGAGCCCGGAGTTGTGGGCTACACCTTC
TRBJ2-2,TRBD2,TRBV5-1,NA,CASNAGALNTGELFF,TGCGCCAGCAATGCGGGAGCCCTTAACACCGGGGAGCTGTTTTTT
TRBJ2-1,TRBD2,TRBV5-4,NA,CASSSRAGGPNNEQFF,TGTGCCAGCAGCTCCAGAGCGGGAGGGCCTAACAATGAGCAGTTCTTC
TRBJ2-5,NA,TRBV3-1/TRBV3-2,NA,CASSQIRGRQETQYF,TGTGCCAGCAGCCAAATCAGGGGGAGGCAAGAGACCCAGTACTTC
TRBJ2-1,TRBD1,TRBV10-3,NA,CAAGSDRGHFDEQFF,TGTGCCGCCGGCAGTGACAGGGGGCACTTCGATGAGCAGTTCTTC
TRBJ1-6,NA,TRBV3-1/TRBV3-2,NA,CASSRASSYNSPLHF,TGTGCCAGCAGCCGGGCCAGCTCCTATAATTCACCCCTCCACTTT
TRBJ2-2,TRBD2,TRBV6-4,once,CASRPLAGVPGELFF,TGTGCCAGCAGACCACTAGCGGGGGTTCCCGGGGAGCTGTTTTTT
TRBJ1-5,NA,TRBV6-1,NA,CASSGFLGTGGNQPQHF,TGTGCCAGCAGTGGCTTTTTAGGGACGGGAGGCAATCAGCCCCAGCATTTT
TRBJ1-4,NA,TRBV9,NA,CASSGGVENEKLFF,TGTGCCAGCAGCGGCGGAGTGGAGAATGAAAAACTGTTTTTT
TRBJ1-2,NA,TRBV29-1,NA,CSVGENYGYTF,TGCAGCGTTGGTGAGAACTATGGCTACACCTTC
TRBJ2-3,NA,TRBV5-1,NA,CASSLESSSTDTQYF,TGCGCCAGCAGCTTGGAGTCTAGTAGTACAGATACGCAGTATTTT
TRBJ2-7,TRBD2,TRBV10-3,NA,CAISESTSGRSYEQYF,TGTGCCATCAGTGAGTCGACTAGCGGGAGGTCCTACGAGCAGTACTTC
TRBJ2-3,TRBD1,TRBV2,NA,CASSGTGAVTDTQYF,TGTGCCAGCAGTGGGACAGGAGCCGTTACAGATACGCAGTATTTT
TRBJ2-1,NA,TRBV11-3,NA,CASSQVGEQFF,TGTGCCAGCAGCCAGGTAGGTGAGCAGTTCTTC
TRBJ2-5,TRBD1,TRBV5-1,NA,CASSLDRGLIETQYF,TGCGCCAGCAGCTTGGACAGGGGGCTGATTGAGACCCAGTACTTC
TRBJ2-2,TRBD1,TRBV5-4,NA,CASSLDRGTGELFF,TGTGCCAGCAGCTTGGACAGGGGTACCGGGGAGCTGTTTTTT
TRBJ2-4,TRBD1,TRBV28,NA,CASSPGQGAVLAKNIQYF,TGTGCCAGCAGTCCGGGACAGGGGGCGGTGCTCGCCAAAAACATTCAGTACTTC
TRBJ2-2,NA,TRBV19,NA,CASSIARHLNTGELFF,TGTGCCAGTAGTATAGCTCGACATCTGAACACCGGGGAGCTGTTTTTT
TRBJ1-2,TRBD1,TRBV6-6,NA,CASSPQGGYGYTF,TGTGCCAGCAGCCCACAGGGGGGCTATGGCTACACCTTC
TRBJ1-5,NA,TRBV19,NA,CASQESDSNQPQHF,TGTGCCAGCCAAGAGTCCGATAGCAATCAGCCCCAGCATTTT
TRBJ2-7,TRBD2,TRBV19,NA,CASSKWLAVNESHYEQYF,TGTGCCAGTAGTAAGTGGCTAGCGGTAAACGAATCTCACTACGAGCAGTACTTC
TRBJ1-4,TRBD1,TRBV27,many,CASSLAGQADNEKLFF,TGTGCCAGCAGTTTAGCCGGACAGGCGGATAATGAAAAACTGTTTTTT